These 19 T cell receptor beta chains originate from one sample sequenced in a study of blood T cell repertoires in COVID-19 (dated by TCRdb to 2018 to 2021). The library was made by the immunoSEQ multiplex PCR assay. TCRdb limited this immuneACCESS table to in-frame rearrangements with V and J called. A share of clones is missing; checked studies link under half to unresolved V genes, and the rest is unexplained. This sample has 150,000 to 200,000 clones in its table, and around 81% of those were observed once. Around 12% of the sample lies in the top ten. The material sequenced was peripheral blood. These receptor sequences come from a woman aged 80 or over with COVID-19, enrolled during active disease.

The chain links TRBV5-1 to TRBJ1-4, with unresolved D. V lost 1 base and J 5 bases, leaving 9 bases between the germline ends. The germline gives CDR1 SGHRS, CDR2 YFSETQ. The CDR3 is made up of 14 amino acids. The CDR3 bases are TGCGCCAGCAGCTTGAGTCAGATAAATGAAAAACTGTTTTTT. Encoded protein: CASSLSQINEKLFF.

The chain couples TRBV24-1 to TRBJ1-2, with 9 bases identical to TRBD1. The CDR3 covers 15 residues. Germline V gene lookup returns CDR1 KGHDR and CDR2 SFDVKD. Losses at the gene ends were 4 bases for V and 4 bases for J; bases not matched to a gene: 6. The CDR3 protein is CATSDPGQGTYGYTF. DNA of the CDR3: TGTGCCACCAGTGACCCCGGACAGGGGACCTATGGCTACACCTTC.

The chain carries TRBV27 and TRBJ2-7, with 8 nucleotides matching TRBD2. J gave up 2 bases and V 5 bases, and 5 bases lay outside the gene matches. CDR1 is MNHEY and CDR2 is SMNVEV in the germline V gene (reference sequence). This CDR3 spans 14 amino acids. The CDR3 spells CASSGSGAAYEQYF. Here the CDR3 DNA reads TGTGCCAGCAGTGGTAGCGGGGCCGCCTACGAGCAGTACTTC.

This chain links TRBV4-3 with TRBJ2-3; 7 positions match TRBD1. Trimming took 0 bases from V and 2 from J; bases not matched to a gene: 5. Germline V gives CDR1 LGHNA, CDR2 YSLEER. CDR3 length: 16 amino acids. CDR3 amino acids: CASSQEHRGPTDTQYF. The CDR3 coding sequence is TGCGCCAGCAGCCAAGAGCACAGGGGACCCACAGATACGCAGTATTTT.

This chain links TRBV5-1 with TRBJ2-7; a weak D match, TRBD1 (7 bases). V was shortened by 0 bases and J by 3 bases, with 13 bases between the two germline ends. Per germline, CDR1 SGHRS and CDR2 YFSETQ. CDR3 size: 15 residues. In DNA form, the CDR3 reads TGCGCCAGCAGCTTGGGCAGGGGGGAAAGCTACGAGCAGTACTTC. This encodes CASSLGRGESYEQYF.

The V and J genes are TRBV11-2 and TRBJ2-7, with D maybe TRBD2 (5 bases). CDR3 length: 15 residues. The V gene lost 5 bases and the J gene lost 4 bases, with 18 bases spanning the gap. Germline loops: CDR1 SGHAT, CDR2 FQNNGV. This CDR3 is CASSPLGSSRYEQYF. The CDR3 DNA reads as TGTGCCAGCAGCCCGCTGGGGTCTAGCCGTTACGAGCAGTACTTC.

This clone was counted once. The chain links TRBV9 to TRBJ1-2; 11 nucleotides align to TRBD1. The germline V gene encodes CDR1 SGDLS and CDR2 YYNGEE. CDR3 length: 15 amino acids. V was clipped by 5 bases and J by 7 bases; unmatched bases: 10. The CDR3 here is CASSSTRDRGVGYTF. The CDR3 DNA follows: TGTGCCAGCAGTTCAACCCGGGACAGGGGGGTTGGCTACACCTTC.

The rearrangement links TRBV6-5 to TRBJ2-1; D is possibly TRBD2 (7 bases). This CDR3 spans 15 amino acids. Germline CDR1 and CDR2: MNHEY and SVGAGI. The V and J ends lost 6 bases and 5 bases respectively, with 17 bases between them. The CDR3 is CASRGQVLANNEQFF. The CDR3, as DNA: TGTGCCAGCAGGGGACAAGTACTAGCGAACAATGAGCAGTTCTTC.

The chain joins TRBV30 to TRBJ1-6; D remains unclear. Germline assignment: CDR1 GTSNPN and CDR2 SVGIG (reference sequence). This CDR3 spans 16 amino acids. Deletions cut 1 base from V and 0 bases from J, with 10 bases between. CDR3 residues: CAWSGSMSSYNSPLHF. DNA for the CDR3: TGTGCCTGGAGTGGGAGCATGAGCTCCTATAATTCACCCCTCCACTTT.

This clone was observed a few times. V gene TRBV28 combines with J gene TRBJ2-7; D might be TRBD1 (6 bases). This CDR3 has 16 residues. V lost 2 bases and J lost 0, with 14 bases in between. CDR1 and CDR2 from the germline V gene are MDHEN and SYDVKM. The CDR3 coding sequence is TGTGCCAGCAGTTTACCCCGACAGGTTTACTCCTACGAGCAGTACTTC. As protein: CASSLPRQVYSYEQYF.

The chain employs TRBV5-1 and TRBJ1-2; TRBD1 matches at 9 bases. Germline CDR1 is SGHRS and CDR2 is YFSETQ. This CDR3 is built from 14 residues. The ends lost 3 bases at V and 7 bases at J; junction bases unmatched: 7. The CDR3 bases are TGCGCCAGCAGCTCGGACAGGGGTCCTCTTGGCTACACCTTC. It yields the protein CASSSDRGPLGYTF.

CDR3 loop: CASSIDFSGSVPETQYF. CDR3 nucleotide sequence: TGTGCCAGTAGTATAGATTTTAGCGGAAGCGTTCCAGAGACCCAGTACTTC. V and J are TRBV19 and TRBJ2-5, with TRBD2 as a possible D gene (6 bases). The CDR3 is 17 residues long. Trimming removed 0 bases at V and 4 bases at J, with 18 bases between. Germline loops: CDR1 LNHDA, CDR2 SQIVND (reference sequence).

The CDR3 reads CASSTPTSGGWPSTDTQYF. CDR3 bases: TGTGCCAGCAGCACCCCGACTAGCGGGGGTTGGCCCTCCACAGATACGCAGTATTTT. The chain recombines TRBV7-2 with TRBJ2-3, with TRBD2 matching over 12 bases. With 5 bases clipped from V and 2 bases from J, the junction kept 14 bases outside the gene matches. Germline V gene sequence: CDR1 SGHTA, CDR2 FQGNSA. This CDR3 is 19 amino acids long.

This clone was seen only once. The CDR3 nucleotides read TGTGCCAGCAGCTTGGGGGGCCTCACCGGGGAGCTGTTTTTT. Translating it yields CASSLGGLTGELFF. The chain couples TRBV5-6 to TRBJ2-2, with D maybe TRBD1 (5 bases). V lost 0 bases to trimming and J lost 4 bases, with 7 bases between them. The length of the CDR3 is 14 residues. Germline CDR1 reads SGHDT; CDR2 reads YYEEEE.

The gene calls are TRBV20-1 and TRBJ1-2; D not resolved. The germline gives CDR1 DFQATT, CDR2 SNEGSKA (reference sequence). Trimming pared 7 bases from V and 2 bases from J, leaving 8 bases between. The CDR3 extends over 11 amino acids. Here the CDR3 DNA reads TGCAGTGGTCACTCCAACTATGGCTACACCTTC. Translated: CSGHSNYGYTF.

This clone was seen only a few times. The chain uses TRBV6-5 and TRBJ2-1; 8 nucleotides agree with TRBD2. The CDR3 is made up of 15 amino acids. Trimming removed 7 bases from V and 9 bases from J; junction bases left unmatched: 14. Germline CDR1 reads MNHEY; CDR2 reads SVGAGI. As DNA, the CDR3 is TGTGCCAGCACCCAATATCGAGCGGGAGTCCGTGAGCAGTTCTTC. Translation: CASTQYRAGVREQFF.

The chain combines TRBV13 with TRBJ2-1; 11 bases agree with TRBD2. V lost 4 bases and J lost 6; bases outside the gene matches: 8. CDR1 is PRHDT and CDR2 is FYEKMQ in the germline V gene (reference sequence). The CDR3 runs to 16 residues. This CDR3 is CASSWIRLAGFNEQFF. For the CDR3, the DNA is TGTGCCAGCAGCTGGATACGACTAGCGGGGTTCAATGAGCAGTTCTTC.

The chain combines TRBV5-1 with TRBJ1-2; D possibly corresponds to TRBD1 (5 bases). V was clipped by 2 bases and J by 0 bases, with 11 bases between them. The CDR3 runs 15 residues. Per germline, CDR1 SGHRS and CDR2 YFSETQ. The CDR3 bases are TGCGCCAGCAGCTTTACCGCAGGGACTAACTATGGCTACACCTTC. Its protein product is CASSFTAGTNYGYTF.

The genes are TRBV27 and TRBJ1-6, with 9 bases matching TRBD1. The CDR3 is 15 residues long. CDR1 is MNHEY and CDR2 is SMNVEV in the germline V gene (reference sequence). V dropped 4 bases and J dropped 10; count of bases not matched to a gene: 8. DNA of the CDR3: TGTGCCAGCAGTTCCCTCACAGGGGGCGGATCACCCCTCCACTTT. The encoded protein is CASSSLTGGGSPLHF.